The 11 T cell receptor beta chains below come from one sample, sequenced in a study of cytomegalovirus exposure and HLA in healthy donors. Both 60 Vbeta primers and 13 Jbeta primers went into the PCR. Sequencing used immunoSEQ multiplex PCR; TCRdb keeps in-frame clones, though not all of them. This table has roughly 58,000 clones, about 80% appearing once. The specimen sequenced was PBMCs. The receptors derive from a human donor in good health.

This chain links TRBV6-5 with TRBJ2-7; weak D call: TRBD2 (6 bases). Germline CDR1 MNHEY, CDR2 SVGAGI. The CDR3 runs to 14 residues. V was cut by 4 bases and J by 2 bases, with 12 bases left in between. In DNA, the CDR3 is TGTGCCAGCAGTTTCTCGGAGGGCCCCTACGAGCAGTACTTC. This translates into CASSFSEGPYEQYF.

A word on this clone: The same CDR3 arises from other DNA sequences in this sample as well. This chain uses TRBV11-3 with TRBJ2-7; TRBD1 aligns across 8 bases. There are 15 residues in the CDR3. The J segment lost 2 bases and the V segment lost 5 bases, leaving 8 bases of the junction unmatched. Per germline, CDR1 SGHNT and CDR2 YENEEA. The CDR3 DNA reads TGTGCCAGCAGCCCCGGACAGGGTAGAACCTACGAGCAGTACTTC. Amino acids: CASSPGQGRTYEQYF.

Concerning this clone: The junction differs from germline at one of its ends, possibly a read error. J is TRBJ2-7 and V is TRBV28; TRBD2 matches 13 bases. Germline V gene data show CDR1 as MDHEN and CDR2 as SYDVKM. CDR3 size: 15 residues. CDR3: CASNLGRLAGGEQYF. DNA of the CDR3: TGTGCCAGCAATTTAGGGAGACTAGCGGGAGGCGAGCAGTACTTC.

This clone was counted once. The chain carries TRBV6-5 and TRBJ2-3; D remains unclear. Trimming removed 5 bases at V and 3 bases at J, with 6 bases between. CDR1 MNHEY and CDR2 SVGAGI come from the germline V gene. The length of the CDR3 is 12 residues. The CDR3 DNA reads TGTGCCAGCAGTCCCGAGACAGATACGCAGTATTTT. Protein product: CASSPETDTQYF.

The J gene is TRBJ2-7, the V gene TRBV13; the match to TRBD1 covers 7 bases. With 0 bases clipped from V and 3 bases from J, the junction kept 5 bases outside the gene matches. Looked up from germline, CDR1 is PRHDT and CDR2 is FYEKMQ (reference sequence). This CDR3 comprises 15 residues. CDR3 in amino acids: CASSLGDRANYEQYF. In DNA, the CDR3 is TGTGCCAGCAGCTTAGGAGACAGGGCCAACTACGAGCAGTACTTC.

This chain connects TRBV28 to TRBJ2-7, with TRBD1 matching 11 bases. CDR3 length: 15 residues. Germline V CDR1 and CDR2: MDHEN, SYDVKM. The J segment lost 5 bases and the V segment lost 5 bases, leaving 8 bases of the junction unmatched. In nucleotides, the CDR3 is TGTGCCAGCAGTGGGAGGGACAGGGGGTCCCACGAGCAGTACTTC. This codes for CASSGRDRGSHEQYF.

This clone was seen once. The chain combines TRBV4-3 with TRBJ2-7; TRBD2 matches 10 bases. V was clipped by 1 base and J by 5 bases; unmatched bases: 20. Germline V gene lookup returns CDR1 LGHNA and CDR2 YSLEER. The length of the CDR3 is 20 residues. In DNA form, the CDR3 reads TGCGCCAGCAGCCAAGCGCGCTGGCTAGCGGGGGACCCGGGGGGGGACGAGCAGTACTTC. Translating gives CASSQARWLAGDPGGDEQYF.

The rearrangement uses TRBV6-4 and TRBJ2-2, with 7 bases that match TRBD2. Trimming cost V 0 bases and J 3 bases; bases outside gene matches: 4. The CDR3 consists of 16 residues. The germline V gene encodes CDR1 MRHNA and CDR2 SNTAGT. The CDR3 DNA reads as TGTGCCAGCAGTGACTCTGCTACTAGCGACACCGGGGAGCTGTTTTTT. Protein sequence: CASSDSATSDTGELFF.

CDR3: CASIAGESRNEQFF. CDR3 coding DNA: TGTGCCAGCATAGCGGGAGAGTCGAGGAATGAGCAGTTCTTC. The genes are TRBV12-1 and TRBJ2-1; the listed D gene, TRBD2, was not tested against the DNA. TRBV12-1 is given as a pseudogene. The CDR3 length is 14 residues.

The chain carries TRBV15 and TRBJ2-3, with D perhaps matching TRBD2 (7 bases). V shed 8 bases and J shed 0 bases, with 15 bases lying between them. The CDR3 is made up of 15 amino acids. Germline V gives CDR1 LNHNV, CDR2 YYDKDF (reference sequence). Here the CDR3 DNA reads TGTGCCACCGACACAGGGAGGGGGAGCACAGATACGCAGTATTTT. As protein: CATDTGRGSTDTQYF. The full variable domain, with the rest looked up from reference TRBV15 and TRBJ2-3, is DAMVIQNPRYQVTQFGKPVTLSCSQTLNHNVMYWYQQKSSQAPKLLFHYYDKDFNNEADTPDNFQSRRPNTSFCFLDIRSPGLGDTAMYLCATDTGRGSTDTQYFGPGTRLTVL.

The gene calls are TRBV5-1 and TRBJ2-1, with a possible D match to TRBD2 (5 bases). The CDR3 runs 14 residues. The germline V gene encodes CDR1 SGHRS and CDR2 YFSETQ. V shed 0 bases and J shed 5 bases, with 9 bases lying between them. The CDR3, as DNA: TGCGCCAGCAGCTTGGCTCCCGGGAACAATGAGCAGTTCTTC. It codes for CASSLAPGNNEQFF.